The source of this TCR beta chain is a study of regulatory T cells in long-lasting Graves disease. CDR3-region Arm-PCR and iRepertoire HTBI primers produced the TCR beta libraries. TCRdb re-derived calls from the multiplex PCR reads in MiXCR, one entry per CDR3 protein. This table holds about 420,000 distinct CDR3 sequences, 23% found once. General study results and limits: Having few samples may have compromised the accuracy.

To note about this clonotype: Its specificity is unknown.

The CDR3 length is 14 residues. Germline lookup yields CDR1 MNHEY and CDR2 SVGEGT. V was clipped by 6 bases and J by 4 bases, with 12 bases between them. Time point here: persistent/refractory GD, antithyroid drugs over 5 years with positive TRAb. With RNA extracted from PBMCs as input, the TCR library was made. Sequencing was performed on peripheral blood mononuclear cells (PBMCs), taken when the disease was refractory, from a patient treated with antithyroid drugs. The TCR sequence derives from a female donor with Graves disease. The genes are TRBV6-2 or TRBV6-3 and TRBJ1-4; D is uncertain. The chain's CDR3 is CASRTPESNEKLFF. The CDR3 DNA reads TGTGCCAGCAGAACACCGGAGAGTAATGAAAAACTGTTTTTT.